This record concerns one T cell receptor beta chain sequence. The read finishes 3 residues shy of the CDR3 end, and the germline J gene is used to complete it. These data originate in a study of T cells in women clearing cervical HPV infection. Profiling relied on immunoSEQ multiplex PCR, and the TCRdb table lists in-frame clones only, not all of them. The sample has 20,000 to 25,000 clones. This CDR3 has 15 residues. Germline V lookup: CDR1 MNHNS, CDR2 SASEGT. V lost 3 bases and J lost 0; bases outside the gene matches: 2. The sample comprised blood buffy coat. The chain employs TRBV6-1 and TRBJ1-5; 7 nucleotides agree with TRBD1. The sequence was collected from a woman aged 18 to 75 with a cervical HPV16 infection that either progressed to CIN3+ or cleared (not recorded which). CDR3 region: CASSDGTVSNQPQHF. CDR3 DNA (partial): TGTGCCAGCAGTGACGGGACAGTTAGCAATCAGCCC.